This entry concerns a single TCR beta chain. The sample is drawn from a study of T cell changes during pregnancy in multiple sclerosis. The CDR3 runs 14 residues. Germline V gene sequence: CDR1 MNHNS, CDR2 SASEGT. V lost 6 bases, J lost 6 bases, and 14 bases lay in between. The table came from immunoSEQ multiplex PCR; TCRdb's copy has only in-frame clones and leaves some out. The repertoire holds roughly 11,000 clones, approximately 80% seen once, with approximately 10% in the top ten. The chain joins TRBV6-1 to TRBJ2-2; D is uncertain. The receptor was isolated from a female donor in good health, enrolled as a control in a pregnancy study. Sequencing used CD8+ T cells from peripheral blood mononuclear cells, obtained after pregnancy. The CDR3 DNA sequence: TGTGCCAGCAGGATCTTAAGTTACTCCGGGGAGCTGTTTTTT. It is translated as CASRILSYSGELFF.